Described below is a single TCR beta chain sequence and its context. Antigen: not known. This sample stems from a study of STAT5B mutations in CD4+ large granular lymphocyte leukemia. CDR1 is SGHTA and CDR2 is FQGNSA in the germline V gene. V lost 3 bases, J lost 2 bases, and 7 bases lay in between. CDR3 length: 13 amino acids. Some clones are missing from TCRdb's copy, which holds only in-frame ones; the method was immunoSEQ multiplex PCR. The sample lists some 33,000 clones, 74% occurring once. General observations from the study: No patients shared main leukemic clonotypes, though around 25% appeared at low frequency elsewhere.

Sequences were obtained from CD4+ T cells from blood buffy coats. The sequence derives from a human donor in good health. The chain employs TRBV7-2 and TRBJ1-2, with D hard to call. This CDR3 is CASSFGRNYGYTF. In DNA form, the CDR3 reads TGTGCCAGCAGCTTTGGACGGAACTATGGCTACACCTTC.